The present TCR beta chain was sequenced within a study of T cells in Graves' hyperthyroidism and ophthalmopathy. Notes on the study in general: Most thyroid-expanded clonotypes above 0.001 were also found in blood.

Germline lookup yields CDR1 DFQATT and CDR2 SNEGSKA (reference sequence). CDR3 length equals 15 residues. Trimming at V came to 3 bases and at J to 5 bases, leaving 9 bases not matched to a gene. Researchers amplified the TCR beta CDR3 regions from RNA transcripts. A set of HTBI primers served as the primers for a first-round RT-PCR of the TCR CDR3. MiXCR, applied by TCRdb to the multiplex PCR reads, yields one record per CDR3 protein. The sample consists of hundreds of thousands of distinct CDR3 sequences, over 40% of them appearing once. Lactation, pregnancy, other autoimmune disease or uncontrolled infection led to exclusion of patients. Note on this clonotype: Its matching antigen is unknown.

The receptor's source is an adult man with Graves' disease, either hyperthyroidism or ophthalmopathy (not recorded which). The chain links TRBV20-1 to TRBJ2-5; 10 bases fit TRBD1. Input material: peripheral blood or thyroid tissue (not recorded which). The CDR3 region has the DNA TGCAGTGCTAGTTCTATTCCGGGACAGGGGGAGACCCAGTACTTC. Its protein is CSASSIPGQGETQYF.